The clone carrying this TCR beta chain was seen ten or more times. The data were obtained in a study of T cells after posttransplantation cyclophosphamide. Trimming removed 4 bases at V and 4 bases at J, with 6 bases between. The CDR3 length is 11 residues. CDR1 SGHKS and CDR2 YYEKEE come from the germline V gene (reference sequence). Cyclophosphamide on days +3 and +4 followed busulfan-fludarabine conditioning and a marrow graft. Repertoires were generated with immunoSEQ multiplex PCR, while TCRdb's copy carries only in-frame clones and drops some. Sampling found about 27,000 clones, none seen once. This clonotype was obtained from a male patient under 35 who received an allogeneic stem cell transplant from a related donor, was CMV-positive, and had no GVHD. Part of the T cell pool may stem from the graft donor. The sequenced sample was PBMCs, obtained after allogeneic stem cell transplant with posttransplant cyclophosphamide. This chain connects TRBV5-5 to TRBJ2-7; D not certain. In DNA, the CDR3 is TGTGCCAGCAGCCCCCATTACGAGCAGTACTTC. Translation gives CASSPHYEQYF.